This section outlines one T cell receptor (beta chain) sequence together with its context. The CDR3 has 14 amino acids. The V segment lost 2 bases and the J segment 8 bases; nucleotides outside the gene matches: 6. Germline V lookup: CDR1 SGDLS, CDR2 YYNGEE. These data are taken from a study of blood T cell repertoires in COVID-19. In the authors' workflow: Reference gene primer amplification in the assay estimated nucleated cell counts. TCRdb's copy holds only in-frame clones and misses some; the assay was immunoSEQ multiplex PCR. V and J calls and clone size are as listed in that table; D and trimming were resolved from the DNA. The table lists some 160,000 clones, roughly 80% of them singletons.

This chain joins TRBV9 and TRBJ2-1; 8 bases match TRBD2. This receptor was obtained from a man aged 45 to 65 with active or convalescent COVID-19. The sequencing input was peripheral blood. This CDR3 reads CASSVGLARDEQFF. CDR3 nucleotides: TGTGCCAGCAGCGTTGGACTAGCAAGGGATGAGCAGTTCTTC.